These 20 T cell receptor beta chains were sequenced from one sample in a study of vaccination and CD4 T cells after COVID-19. Described treatment: roughly ten-day PBMC culture with coronavirus spike peptide pools or control peptides (ViraFEST assay). Their antigens are not known. Sequenced with the Oncomine TCR Beta short-read assay was DNA taken from cultured CD4+ T cells. TCRdb used MiXCR to reprocess the PCR reads, holding one entry per CDR3 protein. The sample comprises approximately 11,000 distinct CDR3 sequences, roughly 28% of which are singletons, and around 8% rests with the top ten. The sequenced sample was CD4+ T cells from blood, cultured in vitro. The source is a human donor who had recovered from COVID-19.

This chain joins TRBV5-1 and TRBJ2-7; unclear D gene. CDR1 is SGHRS, CDR2 YFSETQ, per germline. This CDR3 region has 13 residues. Trimming took 3 bases from V and 2 from J, leaving 9 bases between them. The CDR3 protein is CASSSDGPYEQYF. The CDR3 nucleotides are TGCGCCAGCAGCTCGGACGGTCCCTACGAGCAGTACTTC.

In its sample, this clonotype ranks as medium-sized. The chain carries TRBV20-1 and TRBJ1-1, with TRBD1 matching 7 bases. Germline V gene lookup returns CDR1 DFQATT and CDR2 SNEGSKA (reference sequence). The CDR3 extends over 14 amino acids. The V and J ends lost 1 base and 4 bases, in that order; junction bases with no gene match: 6. CDR3 sequence reads: CSARATGRGTEAFF. DNA of the CDR3: TGCAGTGCTAGAGCGACAGGGAGAGGCACTGAAGCTTTCTTT.

This clonotype was counted between two and nine times. The chain carries TRBV7-6 and TRBJ1-5, with 9 bases that match TRBD1. V was clipped by 2 bases and J by 4 bases; unmatched bases: 6. This CDR3 has 16 residues. The germline CDR1 and CDR2 sequences are SGHVS and FNYEAQ. CDR3 coding DNA: TGTGCCAGCAGCTTACTTCCCGGACAGGGGAATCAGCCCCAGCATTTT. The encoded protein is CASSLLPGQGNQPQHF.

The chain combines TRBV7-2 with TRBJ1-2; 7 bases are a match to TRBD1. CDR1 is SGHTA and CDR2 is FQGNSA in the germline V gene. The V segment lost 1 base and the J segment 5 bases; nucleotides outside the gene matches: 4. The CDR3 is made up of 14 amino acids. This CDR3 reads CASSLVRGQYGYTF. CDR3 DNA sequence: TGTGCCAGCAGCTTAGTAAGGGGACAGTATGGCTACACCTTC.

The V call is TRBV5-4, the J call TRBJ2-6; D unclear. Germline CDR1 is SGHNT and CDR2 is YYREEE (reference sequence). The CDR3 has 14 residues. The germline V and J ends were trimmed by 0 bases and 0 bases, with 1 base remaining between them. CDR3: CASSLDSGANVLTF. The CDR3 DNA is TGTGCCAGCAGCTTGGACTCTGGGGCCAACGTCCTGACTTTC.

This clonotype was recorded only once. V usage is TRBV4-2 and J usage is TRBJ1-5; D gene unclear. This CDR3 spans 15 amino acids. Germline lookup yields CDR1 LGHNA and CDR2 YNFKEQ. With 0 bases removed from V and 4 bases from J, the gap between germline ends came to 10 bases. The CDR3 DNA reads TGTGCCAGCAGCCAAGAGAGCACCCGGAATCAGCCCCAGCATTTT. Amino acids: CASSQESTRNQPQHF.

This clonotype was observed a handful of times. The chain joins TRBV11-3 to TRBJ2-7; 9 bases map to TRBD1. V shed 5 bases and J 1 base; nucleotides not matched to a gene: 3. Germline V gives CDR1 SGHNT, CDR2 YENEEA. The CDR3 is made up of 14 amino acids. The CDR3 nucleotides read TGTGCCAGCAGCCCGGGACAGGGATCCTACGAGCAGTACTTC. Translating gives CASSPGQGSYEQYF.

The gene calls are TRBV28 and TRBJ1-1; 10 bases align to TRBD1. CDR3 length equals 13 residues. Germline V gives CDR1 MDHEN, CDR2 SYDVKM. J was trimmed by 4 bases and V by 8 bases; bases with no gene match: 4. The CDR3 sequence is CASLGDRGTEAFF. The CDR3 region has the DNA TGTGCCAGCCTCGGGGACAGGGGCACTGAAGCTTTCTTT.

The rearrangement links TRBV11-3 to TRBJ2-7, with unresolved D. V was cut by 1 base and J by 7 bases, with 17 bases left in between. Germline V gives CDR1 SGHNT, CDR2 YENEEA. This CDR3 region has 15 residues. Here the CDR3 DNA reads TGTGCCAGCAGCTTAGGGGGTGGGCGGAACCGGGAGCAGTACTTC. Its translation: CASSLGGGRNREQYF. Drawing the rest from reference TRBV11-3 and TRBJ2-7, the complete variable domain is EAGVVQSPRYKIIEKKQPVAFWCNPISGHNTLYWYLQNLGQGPELLIRYENEEAVDDSQLPKDRFSAERLKGVDSTLKIQPAELGDSAVYLCASSLGGGRNREQYFGPGTRLTVT.

In its sample, this clonotype ranks as medium-sized. J is TRBJ2-7 and V is TRBV7-2; D ambiguous. Germline V gene data show CDR1 as SGHTA and CDR2 as FQGNSA. V lost 5 bases, J lost 0 bases, and 5 bases lay in between. The CDR3 contains 12 residues. CDR3 in DNA: TGTGCCAGCAGCCTTAGCTCCTACGAGCAGTACTTC. Protein product: CASSLSSYEQYF.

This clonotype was seen a few times. The rearrangement uses TRBV15 and TRBJ2-2; TRBD1 agrees at 7 bases. The CDR3 loop spans 17 amino acids. V lost 1 base and J lost 0; bases outside the gene matches: 5. CDR1 LNHNV and CDR2 YYDKDF come from the germline V gene (reference sequence). The CDR3 coding sequence is TGTGCCACCAGCAGAGGACCCGGGACAGCGAACACCGGGGAGCTGTTTTTT. Its protein is CATSRGPGTANTGELFF.

The V gene is TRBV5-4, the J gene TRBJ1-2, with D maybe TRBD1 (5 bases). The CDR3 length is 13 residues. CDR1 is SGHNT and CDR2 is YYREEE in the germline V gene (reference sequence). V dropped 7 bases and J dropped 2 bases, with 12 bases sitting between them. The CDR3 region has the DNA TGTGCCAGCGGCTCACCAGGGAACTATGGCTACACCTTC. It yields the protein CASGSPGNYGYTF. Full variable domain (remainder filled in from reference TRBV5-4 and TRBJ1-2): ETGVTQSPTHLIKTRGQQVTLRCSSQSGHNTVSWYQQALGQGPQFIFQYYREEENGRGNFPPRFSGLQFPNYSSELNVNALELDDSALYLCASGSPGNYGYTFGSGTRLTVV.

The rearrangement uses TRBV12-3 or TRBV12-4 and TRBJ2-5; 7 nucleotides agree with TRBD1. Trimming cost V 9 bases and J 5 bases; bases outside gene matches: 9. The CDR3 is 13 amino acids. The CDR3 spells CASHRGSGETQYF. Here the CDR3 DNA reads TGTGCCAGTCACAGGGGTTCGGGGGAGACCCAGTACTTC.

The chain joins TRBV6-5 to TRBJ1-1; D gene unclear. Germline V CDR1 and CDR2: MNHEY, SVGAGI. V was trimmed by 0 bases and J by 6 bases, leaving 14 bases between them. This CDR3 is built from 15 residues. In DNA form, the CDR3 reads TGTGCCAGCAGTTACTCGACTTGGGGAACGGCTGAAGCTTTCTTT. Protein: CASSYSTWGTAEAFF.

In its sample, this clonotype is medium-sized (0.01 to 0.1%). V gene TRBV7-2 combines with J gene TRBJ1-1; 9 positions match TRBD1. The CDR3 extends over 14 amino acids. V lost 6 bases, J lost 8 bases, and 10 bases stayed unmatched. Germline V gives CDR1 SGHTA, CDR2 FQGNSA. CDR3 nucleotide sequence: TGTGCCAGCAGGGACAGGGGCCTGCGGAGGGAAGCTTTCTTT. It is translated as CASRDRGLRREAFF.

This chain links TRBV9 with TRBJ2-3; a possible D gene is TRBD2 (7 bases). V lost 3 bases and J 0 bases, leaving 17 bases between the germline ends. The CDR3 covers 17 residues. CDR1 and CDR2 (germline): SGDLS, YYNGEE. CDR3 DNA: TGTGCCAGCAGCGCCCCACGGGGAGGGGGGAGCACAGATACGCAGTATTTT. Encoded protein: CASSAPRGGGSTDTQYF.

DNA of the CDR3: TGTGCCAGTAGTGCTCATGACAGGGTGTACGAGCAGTACTTC. It translates to CASSAHDRVYEQYF. This sequence joins TRBV19 and TRBJ2-7; 7 nucleotides match TRBD1. The CDR3 has 14 amino acids. CDR1 and CDR2 from the germline V gene are LNHDA and SQIVND (reference sequence). The V gene end was trimmed by 5 bases and the J gene end by 4 bases; junction bases not matched to a gene: 8.

Here the CDR3 reads CASRSRTGAYEQYF. CDR3 coding DNA: TGTGCCAGCAGGTCCCGGACAGGGGCCTACGAGCAGTACTTC. The gene calls are TRBV27 and TRBJ2-7, with 9 positions matching TRBD1. With 6 bases clipped from V and 2 bases from J, the junction kept 5 bases outside the gene matches. Germline V lookup: CDR1 MNHEY, CDR2 SMNVEV (reference sequence). CDR3 length: 14 residues.

The V gene is TRBV28, the J gene TRBJ1-2; no reliable D call. This CDR3 has 14 amino acids. Between the trimmed V and J ends, which lost 11 bases and 0 bases, there was a span of 16 bases. Germline V lookup: CDR1 MDHEN, CDR2 SYDVKM. The CDR3 spells CAVRTGGANYGYTF. The CDR3 nucleotides read TGTGCCGTACGGACCGGCGGAGCTAACTATGGCTACACCTTC.

The rearrangement links TRBV4-1 to TRBJ2-6; D ambiguous. The CDR3 totals 16 residues. The ends were cut back, 0 bases at V and 0 bases at J, with 6 bases in the middle. The germline gives CDR1 MGHRA, CDR2 YSYEKL. The CDR3 loop reads CASSQDVSSGANVLTF. The CDR3 nucleotides read TGCGCCAGCAGCCAAGACGTAAGCTCTGGGGCCAACGTCCTGACTTTC.